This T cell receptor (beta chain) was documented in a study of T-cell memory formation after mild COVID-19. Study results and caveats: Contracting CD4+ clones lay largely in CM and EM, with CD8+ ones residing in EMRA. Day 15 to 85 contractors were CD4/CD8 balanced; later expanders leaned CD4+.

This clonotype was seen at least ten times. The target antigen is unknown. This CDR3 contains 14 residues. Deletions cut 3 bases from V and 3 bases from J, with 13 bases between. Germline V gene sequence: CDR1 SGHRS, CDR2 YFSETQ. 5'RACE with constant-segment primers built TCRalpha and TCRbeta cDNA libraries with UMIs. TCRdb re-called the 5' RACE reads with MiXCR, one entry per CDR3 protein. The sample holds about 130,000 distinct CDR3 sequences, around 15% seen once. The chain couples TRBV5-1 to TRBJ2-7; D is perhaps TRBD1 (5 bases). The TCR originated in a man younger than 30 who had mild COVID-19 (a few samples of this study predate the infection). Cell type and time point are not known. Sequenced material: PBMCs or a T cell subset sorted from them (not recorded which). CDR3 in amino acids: CASSSLIGHYEQYF. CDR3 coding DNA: TGCGCCAGCAGCTCTCTGATAGGACACTACGAGCAGTACTTC.